The rows below give T cell receptor beta chains drawn from one sample of a study of T cells in Graves' hyperthyroidism and ophthalmopathy. TCRdb reprocessed the multiplex PCR reads via MiXCR and lists one record per CDR3 protein. This table holds a few hundred thousand distinct CDR3 sequences, around 46% found once. Sequenced input: peripheral blood or thyroid tissue (not recorded which). The receptors were gathered from a woman between 18 and 30 years old with Graves' hyperthyroidism. Both conserved end residues are part of each CDR3. A D gene is named only where the DNA matches it firmly. Some rows mark clone size as missing; the rest say once, few, many or name a class of expanded clone.

J gene,clone size,V gene,D gene,CDR3 protein,CDR3 DNA
TRBJ2-1,.,TRBV24-1,TRBD2,CATSADSGTGDYEQFF,TGTGCCACCAGTGCGGATAGCGGGACCGGCGACTATGAGCAGTTCTTC
TRBJ1-5,.,TRBV7-2,.,CASSGRIGHDSNQPQHF,TGTGCCAGCAGTGGTAGAATCGGGCACGATAGCAATCAGCCCCAGCATTTT
TRBJ1-5,few,TRBV7-2,TRBD1,CASSSGQGASNQPQHF,TGTGCCAGCAGCAGCGGACAGGGGGCGTCGAATCAGCCCCAGCATTTT
TRBJ1-1,.,TRBV29-1,.,CSVWSGTQAFF,TGCAGCGTTTGGAGTGGGACACAAGCTTTCTTT
TRBJ2-5,.,TRBV10-3,TRBD1,CASSRQGAETQYF,TGTGCCAGCAGTCGACAGGGGGCTGAGACCCAGTACTTC
TRBJ2-7,.,TRBV7-6,TRBD2,CASSPNREDEQYF,TGTGCCAGCAGCCCCAATCGGGAGGACGAGCAGTACTTC
TRBJ2-5,.,TRBV29-1,.,CSVEVPGRETQYF,TGCAGCGTTGAGGTGCCAGGAAGGGAGACCCAGTACTTC
TRBJ1-6,few,TRBV7-8,.,CASSPLGSPLHF,TGTGCCAGCAGCCCTCTGGGTTCACCCCTCCACTTT
TRBJ2-5,few,TRBV14,.,CASSQYLGRRETQYF,TGTGCCAGCAGCCAATATTTAGGGCGGCGAGAGACCCAGTACTTC
TRBJ1-4,.,TRBV2,.,CASSDLTTNEKLFF,TGTGCCAGCAGTGATTTGACTACGAATGAAAAACTGTTTTTT
TRBJ2-5,many,TRBV6-6,.,CASSPASTQYF,TGTGCCAGCAGTCCGGCATCGACCCAGTACTTC
TRBJ1-2,few,TRBV7-2,TRBD1,CASSLVTGGVWDGYTF,TGTGCCAGCAGCTTAGTCACAGGGGGCGTTTGGGATGGCTACACCTTC
TRBJ1-1,few,TRBV7-2,.,CASSPLRAEAFF,TGTGCCAGCAGCCCTCTACGGGCTGAAGCTTTCTTT
TRBJ1-5,.,TRBV6-4,.,CASRDAGTAWHF,TGTGCCAGCAGAGACGCCGGGACCGCATGGCATTTT
TRBJ1-2,.,TRBV20-1,.,CSARDTVYGYTF,TGCAGTGCTAGAGACACAGTCTATGGCTACACCTTC
TRBJ1-2,few,TRBV19,.,CASRPTGSNYGYTF,TGTGCCAGTAGACCCACCGGGAGCAACTATGGCTACACCTTC
TRBJ1-2,few,TRBV19,.,CASSMSATSGMNYGYTF,TGTGCCAGTAGTATGTCTGCCACCTCCGGAATGAACTATGGCTACACCTTC
TRBJ1-1,.,TRBV7-3,.,CASSPSGQPCTEAFF,TGTGCCAGCAGCCCGTCCGGACAGCCGTGTACTGAAGCTTTCTTT
TRBJ1-2,medium-sized,TRBV24-1,.,CATSEQDYGYTF,TGTGCCACCAGTGAACAGGATTATGGCTACACCTTC
TRBJ2-7,once,TRBV20-1,.,CSAPREEYEQYF,TGCAGTGCCCCAAGGGAGGAGTACGAGCAGTACTTC
TRBJ2-1,.,TRBV6-2/TRBV6-3,.,CASSYVAGQPYNEQFF,TGTGCCAGCAGTTACGTCGCGGGACAACCCTACAATGAGCAGTTCTTC
TRBJ1-5,.,TRBV10-3,TRBD1,CASNGQGHNQPQHF,TGTGCCAGCAACGGACAGGGGCACAATCAGCCCCAGCATTTT
TRBJ2-3,.,TRBV7-9,.,CASSDHGDTQYF,TGTGCCAGCAGCGACCACGGGGATACGCAGTATTTT
TRBJ2-5,few,TRBV11-3,.,CASSLGVTGASGEETQYF,TGTGCCAGCAGCTTAGGAGTTACGGGAGCCTCGGGTGAAGAGACCCAGTACTTC
TRBJ2-1,.,TRBV2,.,CASIAPTGYNEQFF,TGTGCCAGCATCGCCCCCACAGGTTACAATGAGCAGTTCTTC
TRBJ2-7,.,TRBV7-9,TRBD2,CASSFPRASGTTYEQYF,TGTGCCAGCAGCTTCCCCCGGGCTAGCGGGACAACCTACGAGCAGTACTTC
TRBJ1-2,.,TRBV14,.,CASSHRAHYGYTF,TGTGCCAGCAGCCACAGGGCCCACTATGGCTACACCTTC
TRBJ1-2,few,TRBV6-5,.,CASSYSGGGHGYTF,TGTGCCAGCAGTTACTCGGGCGGGGGGCATGGCTACACCTTC
TRBJ1-6,few,TRBV7-2,.,CASSPGHHNSPLHF,TGTGCCAGCAGCCCGGGACACCATAATTCACCCCTCCACTTT
TRBJ2-5,.,TRBV11-2,.,CASSLGGTDQETQYF,TGTGCCAGCAGCTTGGGCGGGACGGATCAAGAGACCCAGTACTTC
TRBJ1-2,.,TRBV7-9,.,CASSVQADYGYTF,TGTGCCAGCAGTGTACAGGCCGACTATGGCTACACCTTC
TRBJ1-5,few,TRBV19,.,CASSVYGDSNQPQHF,TGTGCCAGTAGTGTCTACGGTGATAGCAATCAGCCCCAGCATTTT
TRBJ1-4,.,TRBV2,.,CASSSYSAAENEKLFF,TGTGCCAGCAGTTCATACTCGGCAGCGGAAAATGAAAAACTGTTTTTT
TRBJ1-2,.,TRBV25-1,.,CASYGGHYGYTF,TGTGCCAGCTATGGGGGGCACTATGGCTACACCTTC
TRBJ1-5,.,TRBV5-4,TRBD1,CASSSDRGGWNQPQHF,TGTGCCAGCAGCTCGGACAGGGGTGGCTGGAATCAGCCCCAGCATTTT
TRBJ1-5,.,TRBV2,TRBD1,CASSDTETGGTQPQHF,TGTGCCAGCAGTGACACCGAAACAGGGGGCACCCAGCCCCAGCATTTT
TRBJ2-6,many,TRBV2,.,CAIKRVSGANVLTF,TGTGCTATCAAAAGGGTGTCTGGGGCCAACGTCCTGACTTTC
TRBJ2-5,.,TRBV7-2,TRBD2,CASSPRIAGETQYF,TGTGCCAGCAGCCCCCGAATAGCGGGGGAGACCCAGTACTTC
TRBJ1-2,many,TRBV10-3,TRBD1,CAIRATGDGYTF,TGTGCCATCAGAGCAACAGGGGATGGCTACACCTTC
TRBJ1-3,.,TRBV9,.,CASSVGRTGNTIYF,TGTGCCAGCAGCGTAGGGAGAACTGGAAACACCATATATTTT
TRBJ1-2,.,TRBV7-9,.,CATAGAVGYTF,TGTGCCACCGCCGGGGCAGTTGGCTACACCTTC
TRBJ2-5,.,TRBV7-9,TRBD1,CASSLAGTGGIETQYF,TGCGCCAGCAGCTTGGCCGGGACAGGGGGCATAGAGACCCAGTACTTC
TRBJ1-4,.,TRBV2,.,CASSGGDINNEKLFF,TGTGCCAGCAGTGGAGGGGATATTAATAATGAAAAACTGTTTTTT
TRBJ2-6,many,TRBV10-3,TRBD1,CATTGTGLSGANVLTF,TGTGCCACCACCGGGACAGGGCTCTCTGGGGCCAACGTCCTGACTTTC
TRBJ2-5,.,TRBV29-1,TRBD2,CSVVSGRRAETQYF,TGCAGCGTGGTAAGCGGGAGGAGGGCAGAGACCCAGTACTTC
TRBJ2-5,.,TRBV25-1,.,CASSYSDLQETQYF,TGTGCCAGCAGTTACTCGGACCTCCAAGAGACCCAGTACTTC
TRBJ1-5,few,TRBV19,.,CASTFTGRRDQPQHF,TGTGCCAGTACCTTCACAGGGCGGCGAGATCAGCCCCAGCATTTT
TRBJ2-5,.,TRBV7-9,TRBD1,CASSSYRGRETQYF,TGTGCCAGCAGCTCCTACAGGGGAAGGGAGACCCAGTACTTC
TRBJ2-5,.,TRBV10-3,.,CAIRGAGLETQYF,TGTGCCATCAGAGGGGCAGGGCTAGAGACCCAGTACTTC
TRBJ1-5,.,TRBV12-3/TRBV12-4,TRBD1,CASSKETGGNQPQHF,TGTGCCAGCAGCAAGGAGACAGGGGGCAATCAGCCCCAGCATTTT